These T cell receptor beta chains were read from a single sample in a study of control samples from healthy donors and cancer patients. Produced via immunoSEQ multiplex PCR; TCRdb's table is partial and in-frame only. The sample yields some 80,000 clones, over 85% seen once. The sequencing sample was made of blood. These receptors all stem from a man aged 50 or older in good health. Both conserved end residues are part of each CDR3.

V gene: TRBV27
J gene: TRBJ2-7
CDR3 protein: CASISLWGLGEQYF

V gene: TRBV10-1
J gene: TRBJ2-1
CDR3 protein: CASSDRGDYNEQFF

V gene: TRBV30
J gene: TRBJ1-2
CDR3 protein: CAWSLASGGVFGYGYTF

V gene: TRBV28
J gene: TRBJ1-2
CDR3 protein: CASSSGGAVYGYTF

V gene: TRBV12-5
J gene: TRBJ1-1
CDR3 protein: CASGLVQAGAFEAFF

V gene: TRBV5-6
J gene: TRBJ1-1
CDR3 protein: CASSPDQGSLYTEAFF

V gene: TRBV5-1
J gene: TRBJ1-3
CDR3 protein: CASSPGGGNTIYF

V gene: TRBV7-6
J gene: TRBJ2-7
CDR3 protein: CASSLVADSSYEQYF

V gene: TRBV15
J gene: TRBJ2-2
CDR3 protein: CATSRLSGGTRNTGELFF

V gene: TRBV6-5
J gene: TRBJ1-1
CDR3 protein: CASRPQGNTEAFF